Sequencing of this T cell receptor (beta chain) was carried out in a study of control samples from healthy donors and cancer patients. In germline, CDR1 is SGHAT, CDR2 FQNNGV. Trimming took 5 bases from V and 5 from J, leaving 12 bases between them. The CDR3 contains 14 residues. Repertoires were generated with immunoSEQ multiplex PCR, while TCRdb's copy carries only in-frame clones and drops some. The sample has under 200,000 clones. This chain uses TRBV11-2 with TRBJ1-4; possible D gene TRBD1, 6 bases. The TCR was taken from a woman aged 25 to 39 in good health. Material for sequencing was blood. CDR3 residues: CASSTDRSNEKLFF. CDR3 bases: TGTGCCAGCAGCACCGACAGGTCAAATGAAAAACTGTTTTTT.